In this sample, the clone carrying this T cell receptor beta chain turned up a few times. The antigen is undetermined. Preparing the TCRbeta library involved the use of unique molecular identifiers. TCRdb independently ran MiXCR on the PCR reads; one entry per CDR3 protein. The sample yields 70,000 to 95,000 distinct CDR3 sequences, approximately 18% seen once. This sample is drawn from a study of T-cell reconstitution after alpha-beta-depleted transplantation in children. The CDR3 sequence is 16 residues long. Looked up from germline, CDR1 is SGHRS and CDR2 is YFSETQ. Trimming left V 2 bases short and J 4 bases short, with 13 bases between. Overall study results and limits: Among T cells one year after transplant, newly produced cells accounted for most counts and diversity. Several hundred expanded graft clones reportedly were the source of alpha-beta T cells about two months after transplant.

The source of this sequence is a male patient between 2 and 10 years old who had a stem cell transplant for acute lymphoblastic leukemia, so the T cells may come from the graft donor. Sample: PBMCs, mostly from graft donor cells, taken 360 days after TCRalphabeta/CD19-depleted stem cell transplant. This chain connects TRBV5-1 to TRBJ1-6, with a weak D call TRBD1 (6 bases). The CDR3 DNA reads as TGCGCCAGCAGCTTTACGGGGGCAGTATATAATTCACCCCTCCACTTT. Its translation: CASSFTGAVYNSPLHF.